The 5 T cell receptor beta chains given below trace back to one sample, sequenced in a study of T cells in localized non-small cell lung cancer. Only in-frame clones appear in the TCRdb table, and some are missing; sequencing was by immunoSEQ multiplex PCR. The sample has approximately 15,000 clones; about 85% are singletons. The sequencing used peripheral blood, collected before any cancer treatment. Receptors originate from a woman between 35 and 70 years old with stage I lung adenocarcinoma.

This clone qualifies as medium-sized. V usage is TRBV7-2 and J usage is TRBJ1-6, with D possibly being TRBD1 (6 bases). CDR1 is SGHTA and CDR2 is FQGNSA in the germline V gene. Trimming removed 1 base at V and 8 bases at J, with 12 bases between. This CDR3 spans 15 amino acids. The CDR3 loop is CASSLVTGTDSPLHF. The CDR3 bases are TGTGCCAGCAGCTTAGTAACAGGGACGGATTCACCCCTCCACTTT.

This rearrangement joins TRBV2 to TRBJ2-5; 14 nucleotides match TRBD2. The CDR3 has 15 amino acids. The J segment lost 4 bases and the V segment lost 6 bases, leaving 4 bases of the junction unmatched. In germline, CDR1 is SNHLY, CDR2 FYNNEI. CDR3 sequence reads: CASRTSGGAGETQYF. Here the CDR3 DNA reads TGTGCCAGCAGGACTAGCGGGGGGGCAGGAGAGACCCAGTACTTC.

The J gene is TRBJ2-5, the V gene TRBV9; TRBD2 is a possible D gene (5 bases). The CDR3 loop spans 15 amino acids. V was cut by 4 bases and J by 4 bases, with 17 bases left in between. CDR1 is SGDLS and CDR2 is YYNGEE in the germline V gene. The CDR3 loop is CASSSGLAVGETQYF. The CDR3 DNA reads TGTGCCAGCAGCTCCGGACTGGCCGTGGGAGAGACCCAGTACTTC. The variable domain in full, with the rest retrieved from reference TRBV9 and TRBJ2-5, is DSGVTQTPKHLITATGQRVTLRCSPRSGDLSVYWYQQSLDQGLQFLIQYYNGEERAKGNILERFSAQQFPDLHSELNLSSLELGDSALYFCASSSGLAVGETQYFGPGTRLLVL.

This sequence joins TRBV18 and TRBJ2-4; D is uncertain. Germline values: CDR1 KGHSH, CDR2 LQKENI. The CDR3 contains 13 residues. Trimming shortened V by 5 bases and J by 8 bases, and 13 bases separated the two germline ends. CDR3: CASSSREEDIQYF. The DNA of the CDR3 is TGTGCCAGCTCATCCCGAGAAGAGGACATTCAGTACTTC.

The gene calls are TRBV5-8 and TRBJ2-3; TRBD2 matches 9 bases. From germline, CDR1 is SGHTS and CDR2 YDEGEE. V was pared by 4 bases and J by 2 bases, with 14 bases of the junction left unmatched. The CDR3 sequence is 18 residues long. CDR3 DNA: TGTGCCAGCAGCCCCTTCACACGGACTAGCGACGACACAGATACGCAGTATTTT. It translates to CASSPFTRTSDDTDTQYF.